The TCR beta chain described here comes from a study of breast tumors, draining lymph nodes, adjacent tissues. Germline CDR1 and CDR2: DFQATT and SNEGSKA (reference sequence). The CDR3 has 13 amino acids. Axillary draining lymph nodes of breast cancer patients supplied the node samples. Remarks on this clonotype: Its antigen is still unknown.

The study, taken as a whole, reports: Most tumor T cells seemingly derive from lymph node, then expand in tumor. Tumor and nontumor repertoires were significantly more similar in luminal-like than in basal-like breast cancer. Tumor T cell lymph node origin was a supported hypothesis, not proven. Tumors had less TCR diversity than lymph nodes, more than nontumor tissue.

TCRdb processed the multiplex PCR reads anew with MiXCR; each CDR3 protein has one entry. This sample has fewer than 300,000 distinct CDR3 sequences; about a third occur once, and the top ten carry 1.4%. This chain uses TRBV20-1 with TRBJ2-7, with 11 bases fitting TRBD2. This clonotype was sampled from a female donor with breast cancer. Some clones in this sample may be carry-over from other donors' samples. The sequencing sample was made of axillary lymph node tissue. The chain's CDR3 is CSLGTSGTYEQYF. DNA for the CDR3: TGCAGCTTAGGGACTAGCGGAACCTACGAGCAGTACTTC.